The T cell receptor (beta chain) under discussion was sequenced for a study of T cells in women clearing cervical HPV infection. As to this clone: Antigen: not known. The sequence runs out 3 residues before the end of the CDR3; the remainder is reconstructed from the germline J gene.

Overall study findings and caveats: CIN3+ cases had significantly higher TCR richness than controls; evenness did not differ.

Only in-frame clones appear in the TCRdb table, and some are missing; sequencing was by immunoSEQ multiplex PCR. Its table lists roughly 22,000 clones. Germline V gene data show CDR1 as SNHLY and CDR2 as FYNNEI. This CDR3 has 14 amino acids. The V and J ends lost 4 bases and 1 base respectively, with 7 bases between them. Sequenced material: blood buffy coat. V gene TRBV2 combines with J gene TRBJ2-2, with D perhaps TRBD1 (6 bases). The source of this sequence is a woman between 18 and 75 years old with a cervical HPV16 infection that either progressed to CIN3+ or cleared (not recorded which). CDR3 sequence: CASSVRGNTGELFF. CDR3 DNA (partial): TGTGCCAGCAGTGTCAGGGGGAACACCGGGGAG.